This TCR beta chain was sequenced in a study of cytomegalovirus exposure and HLA in healthy donors. General study findings and limits: A later analysis linked a missense DCLRE1C variant to TCR beta V- and J-gene trimming. Per published accounts, TCR beta sequences correctly predicted the HLA-A and HLA-B alleles of most subjects. Cytomegalovirus association was assigned to around 150 TCR beta chains.

PCR used 60 Vbeta primers and 13 Jbeta primers. Using immunoSEQ multiplex PCR, the repertoire was profiled, and TCRdb retains in-frame clones only, with some absent. This sample's clone table lists more than 100,000 clones. The CDR3 consists of 14 residues. Germline loops: CDR1 MNHNY, CDR2 SVGAGI (reference sequence). V was cut by 2 bases and J by 2 bases, with 10 bases left in between. Points on this clone: What it recognizes is unknown. Other DNA sequences in the sample encode the same CDR3.

The origin of this receptor is a man in his forties or fifties in good health and CMV-seronegative. The chain uses TRBV6-6 and TRBJ2-7; a weak D match, TRBD2 (6 bases). Input material: PBMCs. The CDR3: CASSYGGGTYEQYF. In DNA form, the CDR3 reads TGTGCCAGCAGTTACGGTGGGGGGACCTACGAGCAGTACTTC.